This T cell receptor (beta chain) was found in a study of T cell responses to AZD1222 COVID-19 vaccine. Notes on the study in general: Dominant at 160-218 and 743-854, vaccine-associated CD4 TCRs also spanned spike. Only five to seven individuals given AZD1222 were seropositive at baseline. Receipt of two AZD1222 doses was followed by a rise in Spike-specific TCR breadth and depth.

Comment on this clone: Its target is unknown.

Here immunoSEQ multiplex PCR was the method, and the copy in TCRdb shows in-frame clones only, minus some. The sample consists of 120,000 to 150,000 clones, around 90% of them appearing once. The CDR3 has 14 residues. With 5 bases clipped from V and 3 bases from J, the junction kept 5 bases outside the gene matches. Germline-derived CDR1 and CDR2 are KGHSH and LQKENI. It was second doses at about 4 or about 12 weeks that were pooled. The sample consisted of peripheral blood, taken 28 days after the second AZD1222 dose. The receptor was derived from an adult who received the AZD1222 COVID-19 vaccine. The gene calls are TRBV18 and TRBJ2-7, with 9 bases fitting TRBD2. The CDR3 is CASSVIAGDYEQYF. For the CDR3, the DNA is TGTGCCAGCTCAGTCATAGCGGGAGACTACGAGCAGTACTTC.